One sample yielded the 32 T cell receptor beta chains listed below, sequenced in a study of blood T cell repertoires in COVID-19. Libraries were prepared by immunoSEQ multiplex PCR; TCRdb keeps only in-frame clonotypes and omits some of them. Altogether about 200,000 clones are present, more than 65% being singletons, with the ten largest covering 9.7%. The sample consisted of peripheral blood. The receptors were sampled from a man aged 45-65 years with active or convalescent COVID-19.

This clone was picked up one time. This chain links TRBV7-2 with TRBJ2-7, with D hard to call. Germline V gene lookup returns CDR1 SGHTA and CDR2 FQGNSA. Trimming removed 0 bases at V and 6 bases at J, with 9 bases between. This CDR3 is built from 13 residues. The CDR3 protein is CASSLARTGEQYF. The CDR3 DNA reads TGTGCCAGCAGCTTAGCTCGTACGGGCGAGCAGTACTTC.

The rearrangement joins TRBV28 to TRBJ2-7; 9 bases are a match to TRBD1. V was clipped by 6 bases and J by 1 base; unmatched bases: 7. CDR1 and CDR2 from the germline V gene are MDHEN and SYDVKM. The CDR3 runs to 15 residues. CDR3 sequence (DNA): TGTGCCAGCAGGCCGGGACAGGGAAATTCCTACGAGCAGTACGTC. Its protein product is CASRPGQGNSYEQYV.

CDR3 loop: CASSPRGAQETQYF. The CDR3 nucleotides read TGTGCCAGCTCGCCCCGGGGGGCCCAAGAGACCCAGTACTTC. V and J are TRBV7-2 and TRBJ2-5, with a weak D call TRBD2 (7 bases). This CDR3 has 14 amino acids. V shed 8 bases and J shed 1 base, with 14 bases lying between them. Per germline, CDR1 SGHTA and CDR2 FQGNSA.

The chain has TRBV11-2 and TRBJ2-3; 7 bases fit TRBD2. Unmatched junction bases numbered 9, after V lost 4 bases and J lost 2 bases. There are 16 residues in the CDR3. CDR1 SGHAT and CDR2 FQNNGV come from the germline V gene. The CDR3 loop is CASSSPSSGNTDTQYF. CDR3 bases: TGTGCCAGCAGCTCCCCCTCTAGCGGAAACACAGATACGCAGTATTTT.

The chain uses TRBV7-2 and TRBJ2-6; 7 nucleotides agree with TRBD1. The V and J ends lost 2 bases and 0 bases, in that order; junction bases with no gene match: 7. Germline values: CDR1 SGHTA, CDR2 FQGNSA. The CDR3 has 18 residues. The chain's CDR3 is CASSLSRGFVSGANVLTF. CDR3 DNA: TGTGCCAGCAGCTTATCCAGGGGGTTCGTCTCTGGGGCCAACGTCCTGACTTTC. Using reference TRBV7-2 and TRBJ2-6 for the parts outside the CDR3, the full variable domain is GAGVSQSPSNKVTEKGKDVELRCDPISGHTALYWYRQSLGQGLEFLIYFQGNSAPDKSGLPSDRFSAERTGGSVSTLTIQRTQQEDSAVYLCASSLSRGFVSGANVLTFGAGSRLTVL.

The genes are TRBV18 and TRBJ1-6, with unresolved D. CDR1 and CDR2 (germline): KGHSH, LQKENI. CDR3 length: 14 residues. Trimming cost V 5 bases and J 10 bases, with 15 bases left between them. CDR3 sequence reads: CASSAAGPGSPLHF. The DNA for the CDR3 is TGTGCCAGCTCAGCGGCCGGTCCGGGGTCACCCCTCCACTTT.

Written as DNA, the CDR3 is TGTGCCAGCAGCTTAGAGAGAGATACGCAGTATTTT. Translation gives CASSLERDTQYF. This chain joins TRBV7-2 and TRBJ2-3; no definite D call. Germline CDR1 SGHTA, CDR2 FQGNSA. The CDR3 is 12 amino acids. V lost 1 base, J lost 5 bases, and 4 bases lay in between. Combining the CDR3 with reference TRBV7-2 and TRBJ2-3 gives the whole variable domain GAGVSQSPSNKVTEKGKDVELRCDPISGHTALYWYRQSLGQGLEFLIYFQGNSAPDKSGLPSDRFSAERTGGSVSTLTIQRTQQEDSAVYLCASSLERDTQYFGPGTRLTVL.

This clone was counted a few times. V and J are TRBV6-2 or TRBV6-3 and TRBJ2-3; TRBD2 is a possible D gene (5 bases). Germline V gives CDR1 MNHEY, CDR2 SVGEGT. The CDR3 consists of 15 residues. V dropped 7 bases and J dropped 3 bases, with 17 bases sitting between them. Written as DNA, the CDR3 is TGTGCCAGCACCCCCTCAAGAGCGGAAACAGATACGCAGTATTTT. Translating it yields CASTPSRAETDTQYF.

Only a few counts were recorded for this clone. This chain uses TRBV4-3 with TRBJ1-3; 8 positions match TRBD1. The CDR3 contains 18 residues. J was trimmed by 0 bases and V by 0 bases; bases with no gene match: 7. In germline, CDR1 is LGHNA, CDR2 YSLEER. CDR3 in amino acids: CASSQDIRQGLSGNTIYF. The CDR3 bases are TGCGCCAGCAGCCAAGATATACGACAGGGGCTCTCTGGAAACACCATATATTTT.

The chain links TRBV6-1 to TRBJ1-2; the D is unclear. CDR1 and CDR2 from the germline V gene are MNHNS and SASEGT. With 2 bases removed from V and 3 bases from J, the gap between germline ends came to 13 bases. The CDR3 spans 15 residues. Here the CDR3 reads CASSELLYGDYGYTF. CDR3 sequence (DNA): TGTGCCAGCAGTGAACTCCTCTACGGAGACTATGGCTACACCTTC.

V is TRBV2 and J is TRBJ2-1; a possible D gene is TRBD1 (6 bases). The germline CDR1 and CDR2 sequences are SNHLY and FYNNEI. V was trimmed by 8 bases and J by 6 bases, leaving 17 bases between them. This CDR3 spans 14 amino acids. DNA for the CDR3: TGTGCCAGCTCCCTAAGTCGAGGGGGCAATGAGCAGTTCTTC. The encoded protein is CASSLSRGGNEQFF.

The chain employs TRBV28 and TRBJ1-1; a weak D match, TRBD1 (5 bases). Germline-derived CDR1 and CDR2 are MDHEN and SYDVKM. V was shortened by 8 bases and J by 3 bases, with 16 bases between the two germline ends. This CDR3 spans 14 amino acids. CDR3 region: CASSLWGGYTEAFF. The DNA for the CDR3 is TGTGCCAGCTCCCTTTGGGGCGGATACACTGAAGCTTTCTTT.

This chain links TRBV18 with TRBJ1-2; possible D gene TRBD1, 5 bases. The V end lost 5 bases, the J end lost 4 bases, and 17 bases lay between the germline ends. The germline CDR1 and CDR2 sequences are KGHSH and LQKENI. The CDR3 is made up of 15 amino acids. Here the CDR3 reads CASSSDVQGVYGYTF. DNA for the CDR3: TGTGCCAGCTCATCAGATGTCCAGGGTGTCTATGGCTACACCTTC.

The CDR3 sequence is CASSQSTGSYGYTF. The CDR3 nucleotides read TGTGCCAGCAGCCAATCGACAGGGAGCTATGGCTACACCTTC. This chain joins TRBV16 and TRBJ1-2; TRBD1 aligns across 7 bases. Germline trimming cut 0 bases from V and 4 bases from J; bases unmatched to any gene: 2. CDR3 size: 14 residues. Germline lookup yields CDR1 KGHSY and CDR2 FQNENV. The variable domain in full, completed from reference TRBV16 and TRBJ1-2, reads GEEVAQTPKHLVRGEGQKAKLYCAPIKGHSYVFWYQQVLKNEFKFLISFQNENVFDETGMPKERFSAKCLPNSPCSLEIQATKLEDSAVYFCASSQSTGSYGYTFGSGTRLTVV.

The chain employs TRBV2 and TRBJ1-2, with D possibly matching TRBD1 (5 bases). This CDR3 has 14 residues. Germline V gives CDR1 SNHLY, CDR2 FYNNEI. V dropped 8 bases and J dropped 4 bases, with 17 bases sitting between them. In DNA, the CDR3 is TGTGCCAGCGGTAGACAGTTTTTTTTCTATGGCTACACCTTC. It encodes CASGRQFFFYGYTF.

V usage is TRBV5-6 and J usage is TRBJ2-5; 7 bases are a match to TRBD1. The CDR3 spans 13 residues. The junction had 5 bases not matched to a gene; V was cut back by 4 bases and J by 5 bases. CDR1 and CDR2 (germline): SGHDT, YYEEEE. DNA of the CDR3: TGTGCCAGCAGCCAGACAGGGCTGGAGACCCAGTACTTC. Its translation is CASSQTGLETQYF.

The chain joins TRBV18 to TRBJ2-2, with 7 bases lining up with TRBD2. Trimming cost V 0 bases and J 6 bases; bases outside gene matches: 10. Germline CDR1 is KGHSH and CDR2 is LQKENI. There are 17 residues in the CDR3. The CDR3 region has the DNA TGTGCCAGCTCACCACCGGGCGGGAGAAGTCGTCCCGGGGAGCTGTTTTTT. It codes for CASSPPGGRSRPGELFF.

The V gene is TRBV2, the J gene TRBJ2-7; 10 bases agree with TRBD1. The CDR3 totals 16 residues. J gave up 6 bases and V 0 bases, and 8 bases lay outside the gene matches. Germline V gene data show CDR1 as SNHLY and CDR2 as FYNNEI. CDR3 DNA: TGTGCCAGCAGTGAAGCGCTCGGGACAGGGGTTTTCGAGCAGTACGTC. Translation gives CASSEALGTGVFEQYV.

This chain connects TRBV28 to TRBJ1-1, with D possibly matching TRBD1 (5 bases). The CDR3 is made up of 14 amino acids. Germline V CDR1 and CDR2: MDHEN, SYDVKM. Trimming shortened V by 3 bases and J by 4 bases, and 12 bases separated the two germline ends. The DNA of the CDR3 is TGTGCCAGCAGTTTTTTCAGGGAAGGCACTGAAGCTTTCTTT. Residues: CASSFFREGTEAFF.

J is TRBJ1-1 and V is TRBV5-1, with unresolved D. The V gene lost 9 bases and the J gene lost 1 base, with 19 bases spanning the gap. The CDR3 has 15 amino acids. Germline V gene lookup returns CDR1 SGHRS and CDR2 YFSETQ. The CDR3 DNA is TGCGCCACCAGACTAAGCACAACAACGAACACTGAAGCTTTCTTT. Protein: CATRLSTTTNTEAFF.

The chain employs TRBV5-1 and TRBJ1-2; D unclear. Germline CDR1 is SGHRS and CDR2 is YFSETQ. Between the trimmed V and J ends, which lost 8 bases and 8 bases, there was a span of 16 bases. This CDR3 is 12 amino acids long. The CDR3 loop is CASQVSQEGYTF. CDR3 bases: TGCGCCAGTCAAGTCTCTCAGGAAGGCTACACCTTC.

The chain couples TRBV29-1 to TRBJ2-4; TRBD2 is a possible D gene (5 bases). Per germline, CDR1 SQVTM and CDR2 ANQGSEA. The CDR3 length is 15 residues. Trimming left V 3 bases short and J 0 bases short, with 12 bases between. As DNA, the CDR3 is TGCAGCGTTGAGGTGACTACACTAGCCAAAAACATTCAGTACTTC. Encoded protein: CSVEVTTLAKNIQYF.

This clone occurred a few times. The V gene is TRBV6-4, the J gene TRBJ1-1; 9 bases align to TRBD1. The V and J ends lost 5 bases and 10 bases, in that order; junction bases with no gene match: 11. Germline V gives CDR1 MRHNA, CDR2 SNTAGT. The length of the CDR3 is 14 residues. In DNA, the CDR3 is TGTGCCAGCAGTCCCACAGGGGGCAGGATCGGAGCTTTCTTT. As protein: CASSPTGGRIGAFF.

V gene TRBV7-2 combines with J gene TRBJ2-1; TRBD1 agrees at 9 bases. The CDR3 length is 17 residues. V lost 4 bases and J lost 3; bases outside the gene matches: 10. The germline gives CDR1 SGHTA, CDR2 FQGNSA. In DNA, the CDR3 is TGTGCCAGCAGCTCCTTACACCGGGACAGGGTCTACAATGAGCAGTTCTTC. It yields the protein CASSSLHRDRVYNEQFF.

This rearrangement joins TRBV18 to TRBJ1-1; 7 positions match TRBD1. The CDR3 totals 16 residues. With V trimmed by 5 bases and J by 2 bases, 11 bases remained unmatched. In germline, CDR1 is KGHSH, CDR2 LQKENI. CDR3 DNA sequence: TGTGCCAGCTCATACAGTATACAGGGGCTTAACACTGAAGCTTTCTTT. Its translation is CASSYSIQGLNTEAFF.

The chain couples TRBV7-3 to TRBJ2-3; TRBD2 is a possible D gene (6 bases). V dropped 5 bases and J dropped 5 bases, with 14 bases sitting between them. CDR1 is SGHTA, CDR2 FQGTGA, per germline. The CDR3 loop spans 14 amino acids. CDR3 sequence: CASSPGTPLDTQYF. CDR3 bases: TGTGCCAGCAGCCCCGGGACTCCCCTAGATACGCAGTATTTT.

J is TRBJ2-2 and V is TRBV19; D possibly corresponds to TRBD1 (5 bases). The CDR3 extends over 16 amino acids. Germline V lookup: CDR1 LNHDA, CDR2 SQIVND (reference sequence). Trimming stripped 10 bases from V and 6 bases from J, with 24 bases between. The CDR3 nucleotides are TGTGCCACAAAGTGGGGCTCGGCCGGCGTTCCCGGGGAGCTGTTTTTT. Protein sequence: CATKWGSAGVPGELFF. The whole variable domain, remainder taken from reference TRBV19 and TRBJ2-2, is DGGITQSPKYLFRKEGQNVTLSCEQNLNHDAMYWYRQDPGQGLRLIYYSQIVNDFQKGDIAEGYSVSREKKESFPLTVTSAQKNPTAFYLCATKWGSAGVPGELFFGEGSRLTVL.

V and J are TRBV5-1 and TRBJ2-3, with TRBD2 matching over 7 bases. Trimming at V came to 0 bases and at J to 1 base, leaving 8 bases not matched to a gene. The CDR3 is 17 residues long. CDR1 is SGHRS and CDR2 is YFSETQ in the germline V gene. The CDR3 is CASSLAVWAGGTDTQYF. The CDR3 region has the DNA TGCGCCAGCAGCTTGGCGGTTTGGGCGGGAGGCACAGATACGCAGTATTTT.

V usage is TRBV4-3 and J usage is TRBJ1-1; D call uncertain. The V end lost 0 bases, the J end lost 6 bases, and 11 bases lay between the germline ends. CDR1 and CDR2 (germline): LGHNA, YSLEER. The CDR3 extends over 14 amino acids. This CDR3 reads CASSQDLGSPEAFF. Written as DNA, the CDR3 is TGCGCCAGCAGCCAAGATCTGGGGAGCCCTGAAGCTTTCTTT.

This chain links TRBV7-3 with TRBJ2-1; D is unresolved. Germline CDR1 reads SGHTA; CDR2 reads FQGTGA. This CDR3 comprises 12 residues. V was pared by 5 bases and J by 6 bases, with 8 bases between. CDR3 loop: CASSLSSNEQFF. As DNA, the CDR3 is TGTGCCAGCAGCCTAAGTAGCAATGAGCAGTTCTTC.

V and J are TRBV2 and TRBJ2-7; weak D call: TRBD1 (6 bases). The CDR3 contains 12 residues. Trimming took off 8 bases at V and 6 bases at J, with 14 bases between the two ends. Germline assignment: CDR1 SNHLY and CDR2 FYNNEI. The CDR3 DNA follows: TGTGCCAGCGGCTCAACAGGGACCGAGCAGTACGTC. Translation gives CASGSTGTEQYV.

V and J are TRBV5-1 and TRBJ1-2, with 8 bases aligning to TRBD1. V shed 1 base, J shed 7 bases, and the junction held 9 bases outside the gene matches. The CDR3 is made up of 15 amino acids. CDR1 and CDR2 from the germline V gene are SGHRS and YFSETQ. DNA of the CDR3: TGCGCCAGCAGCTTGACCCCTCAGGGGGCGAGTGGCTACACCTTC. Its translation: CASSLTPQGASGYTF.